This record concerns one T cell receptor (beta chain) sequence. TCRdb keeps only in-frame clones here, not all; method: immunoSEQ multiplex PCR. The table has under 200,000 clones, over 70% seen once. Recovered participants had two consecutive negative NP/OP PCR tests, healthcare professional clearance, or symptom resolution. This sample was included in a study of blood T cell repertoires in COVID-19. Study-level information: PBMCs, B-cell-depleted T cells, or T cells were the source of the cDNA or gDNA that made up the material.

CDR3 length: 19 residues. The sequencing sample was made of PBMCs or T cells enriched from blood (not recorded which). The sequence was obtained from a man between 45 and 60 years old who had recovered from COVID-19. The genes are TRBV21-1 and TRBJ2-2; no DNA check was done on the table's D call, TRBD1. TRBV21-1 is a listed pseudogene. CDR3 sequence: CASSKRVFCVDRGTGELFF. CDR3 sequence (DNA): TGTGCCAGCAGCAAACGGGTTTTTTGCGTGGACAGGGGGACCGGGGAGCTGTTTTTT.